This is a list of T cell receptor beta chains from one sample in a study of blood T cell repertoires in COVID-19. Only in-frame clones appear in the TCRdb table, and some are missing; sequencing was by immunoSEQ multiplex PCR. The sample yields 250,000 to 300,000 clones, 88% seen once. Sequencing input: PBMCs or T cells enriched from blood (not recorded which). The receptors originated from a woman in her twenties or thirties who had recovered from COVID-19. Each CDR3 is given with its conserved first and last residue. Each record gives: D gene, clone size, J gene, V gene, CDR3 protein, CDR3 DNA. The D gene is left open where the match is weak. Clone size is not always given. Where it is, it says once, few, many or a class for expanded clones.

d_gene: TRBD1; abundance: -; j_gene: TRBJ1-2; v_gene: TRBV29-1; CDR3aa: CSVSRGQGGSDGYTF; CDR3nt: TGCAGCGTCAGCCGTGGACAGGGCGGGTCAGATGGCTACACCTTC
d_gene: -; abundance: -; j_gene: TRBJ2-2; v_gene: TRBV28; CDR3aa: CASSFRSGTGELFF; CDR3nt: TGTGCCAGCAGTTTCCGGTCTGGCACCGGGGAGCTGTTTTTT
d_gene: -; abundance: -; j_gene: TRBJ1-2; v_gene: TRBV24-1; CDR3aa: CATSDLQRQGYTF; CDR3nt: TGTGCCACCAGTGATTTACAGCGGCAAGGCTACACCTTC
d_gene: -; abundance: -; j_gene: TRBJ2-3; v_gene: TRBV9; CDR3aa: CASSVVGGSTDTQYF; CDR3nt: TGTGCCAGCAGCGTAGTAGGGGGAAGCACAGATACGCAGTATTTT
d_gene: TRBD2; abundance: -; j_gene: TRBJ2-3; v_gene: TRBV10-3; CDR3aa: CATGSSRTSGSASTDTQYF; CDR3nt: TGTGCCACAGGTTCGAGCCGGACTAGCGGGAGCGCTAGCACAGATACGCAGTATTTT
d_gene: -; abundance: -; j_gene: TRBJ1-1; v_gene: TRBV7-9; CDR3aa: CASSSQGLDEAFF; CDR3nt: TGTGCCAGCAGTTCCCAGGGACTGGATGAAGCTTTCTTT
d_gene: -; abundance: -; j_gene: TRBJ1-5; v_gene: TRBV19; CDR3aa: CASSWTGNQPQHF; CDR3nt: TGTGCCAGTAGTTGGACAGGCAATCAGCCCCAGCATTTT
d_gene: -; abundance: -; j_gene: TRBJ2-7; v_gene: TRBV2; CDR3aa: CASSEESGTSYEQYF; CDR3nt: TGTGCCAGCAGTGAAGAATCGGGGACATCTTACGAGCAGTACTTC
d_gene: -; abundance: -; j_gene: TRBJ1-4; v_gene: TRBV28; CDR3aa: CASSFRGTAATNEKLFF; CDR3nt: TGTGCCAGCAGTTTCCGGGGTACGGCTGCAACTAATGAAAAACTGTTTTTT
d_gene: TRBD2; abundance: -; j_gene: TRBJ2-7; v_gene: TRBV6-1; CDR3aa: CASSEVGGGYKVYEQYF; CDR3nt: TGTGCCAGCAGTGAAGTCGGGGGGGGGTATAAGGTCTACGAGCAGTACTTC
d_gene: -; abundance: once; j_gene: TRBJ2-1; v_gene: TRBV9; CDR3aa: CASSAPRGNRLVGNEQFF; CDR3nt: TGTGCCAGCAGCGCCCCCCGAGGTAACCGGTTAGTTGGCAATGAGCAGTTCTTC